This TCR beta chain was observed in a study of post-analysis software for immune sequencing data. Overall study context: Relapsing-remitting, secondary progressive and progressive-relapsing multiple sclerosis were all included among the disease courses.

This clonotype was counted only a few times. The antigen remains unidentified. Study-wide points: Significantly lower normalized Chao1 diversity was found in patients with multiple sclerosis relative to controls. By F measure, samples from a shared preparation batch strongly co-clustered.

Unique molecular identifiers had been added to the TCR beta cDNA libraries. Around 500,000 cDNA molecules were obtained per 1 to 10 million input T cells. TCRdb reprocessed the PCR reads via MiXCR and lists one record per CDR3 protein. The sample lists more than 450,000 distinct CDR3 sequences, 30% to 40% occurring once. Sequenced material: blood. This clonotype was sampled from a girl aged 2-17 years with multiple sclerosis.

The CDR3 region has the DNA TGTGCCAGCAGCACTACTGGGGCCCCCTACGAGCAGTACTTC. Translation gives CASSTTGAPYEQYF. The rearrangement uses TRBV6-6 and TRBJ2-7; D is possibly TRBD1 (5 bases). Germline CDR1 and CDR2: MNHNY and SVGAGI (reference sequence). V was shortened by 6 bases and J by 2 bases, with 14 bases between the two germline ends. The CDR3 is 14 residues long.